This T cell receptor (beta chain) originates from a study of OX40 agonist ivuxolimab in advanced cancers. V lost 2 bases, J lost 4 bases, and 17 bases lay in between. Looked up from germline, CDR1 is ENHRY and CDR2 is SYGVKD. The CDR3 runs to 16 residues. Study-level points and caveats: Those patients achieving a partial response at 0.1-3.0 mg/kg showed among the lowest clonal expansion. Part of the nonresponder group also had normalized T-cell clonal expansion that was low.

This table comes from immunoSEQ multiplex PCR, and its TCRdb copy is limited to in-frame clones, with some not included. The data show approximately 90,000 clones, roughly 84% seen once. As for this clone: The antigen remains unidentified.

This clonotype was obtained from an adult with an advanced solid tumor such as melanoma, head and neck, liver or kidney cancer. The J gene is TRBJ1-2, the V gene TRBV10-3; a possible D gene is TRBD1 (5 bases). The material sequenced was CD4+ or CD8+ T cells sorted from blood, taken in a trial of the OX40 agonist ivuxolimab. In nucleotides, the CDR3 is TGTGCCATCAGTGAGGTCCCGGGACCGTTGTCCTATGGCTACACCTTC. The encoded protein is CAISEVPGPLSYGYTF.